This record concerns one T cell receptor beta chain sequence. In the study's own analysis: Estimates of nucleated cell counts were drawn from the amplification of reference gene primers. Sequencing was performed with immunoSEQ multiplex PCR; in TCRdb, only in-frame clones are kept and a portion is missing. V, J and clone size were drawn from that table, and D and trimming were deduced from the DNA. The repertoire holds roughly 260,000 clones, with roughly three quarters as singletons. These data originate in a study of blood T cell repertoires in COVID-19. The wider study: Samples taken during acute and convalescent COVID-19 were collected in the United States, Italy and Spain. T cells, B-cell-depleted T cells, or PBMCs supplied cDNA or gDNA.

The sample was peripheral blood. The clonotype originates from a woman aged 40 to 49 with active or convalescent COVID-19.

The DNA for the CDR3 is TGTGCCAGCAGCTTAGGTATCTTGAACACTGAAGCTTTCTTT. Its translation: CASSLGILNTEAFF. The rearrangement links TRBV11-2 to TRBJ1-1; D is undetermined. Germline V gives CDR1 SGHAT, CDR2 FQNNGV. CDR3 size: 14 residues. Trimming took 1 base from V and 0 from J, leaving 6 bases between them.